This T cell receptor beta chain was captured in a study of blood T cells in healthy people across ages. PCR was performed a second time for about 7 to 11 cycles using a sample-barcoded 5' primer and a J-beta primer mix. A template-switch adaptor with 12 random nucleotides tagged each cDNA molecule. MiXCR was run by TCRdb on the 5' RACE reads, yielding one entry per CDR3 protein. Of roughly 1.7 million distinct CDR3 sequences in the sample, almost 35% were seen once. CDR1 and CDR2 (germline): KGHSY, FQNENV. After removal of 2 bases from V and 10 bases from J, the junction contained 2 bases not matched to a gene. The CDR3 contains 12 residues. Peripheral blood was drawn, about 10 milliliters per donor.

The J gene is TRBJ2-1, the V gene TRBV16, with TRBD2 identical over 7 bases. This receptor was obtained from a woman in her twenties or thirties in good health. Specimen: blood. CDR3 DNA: TGTGCCAGCAGCCAAAGCGGGACGGAGCAGTTCTTC. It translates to CASSQSGTEQFF.